The entry below describes one T cell receptor (beta chain). The data belong to a study of blood T cell repertoires in COVID-19. Study in general: Italy, Spain and the United States were the sources of the convalescent and acute COVID-19 samples. Sources were T cells, B-cell-depleted T cells, or PBMCs; the material itself was cDNA or gDNA.

Here immunoSEQ multiplex PCR was the method, and the copy in TCRdb shows in-frame clones only, minus some. The sample shows about 40,000 clones, approximately 92% of them seen only once. The CDR3 consists of 15 residues. In germline, CDR1 is SGHTA, CDR2 FQGNSA. V trimming: 5 bases; J trimming: 3 bases; junction bases outside the gene matches: 8. The rearrangement uses TRBV7-2 and TRBJ1-2, with 8 bases identical to TRBD1. This TCR came from a woman of 80 years or more with acute or convalescent COVID-19. The sequencing sample was made of peripheral blood. This CDR3 reads CASSARTGPYYGYTF. The CDR3 nucleotides read TGTGCCAGCAGCGCTCGGACAGGGCCCTACTATGGCTACACCTTC.